This T cell receptor (beta chain) emerged from a study of beta chain features in type 1 diabetes. The V segment lost 3 bases and the J segment 2 bases; nucleotides outside the gene matches: 7. Germline V gene data show CDR1 as MGHDK and CDR2 as SYGVNS. CDR3 size: 16 residues. Findings of the study overall: Patients showed naive, central memory and Treg TCRB repertoires that appeared more similar than those of healthy donors.

On this clone: What it binds is unknown.

cDNA synthesis used the whole RNA isolate, giving expressed TCRB sequences. Repertoires were generated with immunoSEQ multiplex PCR, while TCRdb's copy carries only in-frame clones and drops some. The table lists about 140,000 clones, less than 8.5% of them singletons. The chain has TRBV25-1 and TRBJ2-1; 7 bases are shared with TRBD1. The TCR sequence derives from a woman aged 25 to 39 in good health. Sequenced input: central memory CD4+ T cells from blood. The CDR3 coding sequence is TGTGCCAGCAGTGATCCGAGGACAGGACCCTACAATGAGCAGTTCTTC. It encodes CASSDPRTGPYNEQFF.